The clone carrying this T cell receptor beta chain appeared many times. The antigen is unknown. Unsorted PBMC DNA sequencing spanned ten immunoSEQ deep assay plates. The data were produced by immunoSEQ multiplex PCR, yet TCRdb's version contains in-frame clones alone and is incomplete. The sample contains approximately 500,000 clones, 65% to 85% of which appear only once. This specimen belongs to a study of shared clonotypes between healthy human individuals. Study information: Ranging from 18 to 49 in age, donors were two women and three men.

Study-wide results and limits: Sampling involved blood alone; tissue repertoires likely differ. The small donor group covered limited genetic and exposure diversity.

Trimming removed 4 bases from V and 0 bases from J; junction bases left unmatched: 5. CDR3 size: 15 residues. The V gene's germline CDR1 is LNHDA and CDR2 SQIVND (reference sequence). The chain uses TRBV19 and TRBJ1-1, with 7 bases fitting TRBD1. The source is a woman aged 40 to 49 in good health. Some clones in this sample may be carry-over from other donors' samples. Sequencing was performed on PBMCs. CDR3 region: CASSKQGSMNTEAFF. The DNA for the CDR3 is TGTGCCAGTAGTAAACAGGGGTCCATGAACACTGAAGCTTTCTTT.